The table lists the clone carrying this TCR beta chain with a count of one. The source of the sample is a study of cytomegalovirus exposure and HLA in healthy donors. The primer mix had 60 Vbeta and 13 Jbeta primers. Measured with immunoSEQ multiplex PCR; TCRdb has only the in-frame clones, and not every one. The top ten hold over 10% of the sample, which has around 67,000 clones, around 91% seen once. The specimen was PBMCs. This receptor was taken from a woman younger than 45 in good health and CMV-seropositive.

The CDR3 is CASSLSSGRAVFKTPNEQYF. In DNA, the CDR3 is TGCGCCAGCAGCTTGTCTAGCGGGAGGGCCGTCTTTAAGACGCCCAACGAGCAGTACTTC. The chain joins TRBV5-1 to TRBJ2-7, with 12 bases that match TRBD2. Trimming at V came to 1 base and at J to 5 bases, leaving 19 bases not matched to a gene. The CDR3 consists of 20 residues. Germline V gene data show CDR1 as SGHRS and CDR2 as YFSETQ.